This T cell receptor (beta chain) was found in a study of PD-L1 blockade in urothelial cancer. This CDR3 spans 15 amino acids. V lost 5 bases to trimming and J lost 0 bases, with 11 bases between them. The germline V gene encodes CDR1 SNHLY and CDR2 FYNNEI. Data came from immunoSEQ multiplex PCR; TCRdb stores just in-frame clones and leaves some out. Here the sample spans under 40,000 clones, roughly 82% being singletons. The chain recombines TRBV2 with TRBJ1-5; perhaps TRBD1 as D (6 bases). Specimen: PBMCs, collected around atezolizumab (anti-PD-L1) treatment. The origin of this receptor is a man aged 55-75 years with urothelial cancer. The CDR3 is CASSMDSHSNQPQHF. Here the CDR3 DNA reads TGTGCCAGCAGTATGGACAGTCATAGCAATCAGCCCCAGCATTTT.